This T cell receptor beta chain was recovered during a study of T cell repertoires in cytomegalovirus infection. A single record per CDR3 protein comes from TCRdb applying MiXCR to the reads. The sample has a few hundred thousand distinct CDR3 sequences; under 45% are singletons. With respect to this clonotype: Its antigen is not known.

Study findings and constraints: The cumulative frequency of public TCR beta families identified carriers of CMV plus the relevant HLA.

Per germline, CDR1 LNHNV and CDR2 YYDKDF (reference sequence). CDR3 length: 16 residues. V trimming: 0 bases; J trimming: 5 bases; junction bases outside the gene matches: 9. The chain links TRBV15 to TRBJ2-7, with 8 bases aligning to TRBD2. The starting material was cultured PBMCs, obtained from culture after CMV antigen stimulation. This TCR was sampled from a human donor in good health (CMV status not recorded). Some clones in this sample may be carry-over from other donors' samples. CDR3 in amino acids: CATSRDHNSGAHEQYF. The CDR3 nucleotides read TGTGCCACCAGCAGAGATCATAATAGCGGGGCCCACGAGCAGTACTTC.